What follows is one T cell receptor (beta chain) and its context. Its antigen is undetermined. The data originate from a study of shared clonotypes between healthy human individuals. Whole-study context: Researchers drew samples from two women and three men aged 18 to 49. The study, taken as a whole, reports: Several donors held about 5.1% of naive CD4 clonotypes in common. For sorted subsets, rarefaction showed incomplete sequencing despite large depth.

Assay used: immunoSEQ multiplex PCR; TCRdb lists only in-frame clones, some missing. The table includes a few million clones, roughly nine tenths detected once. Adults of Caucasian background living in Nashville, Tennessee made up all donors. V was pared by 0 bases and J by 6 bases, with 13 bases between. Germline lookup yields CDR1 ENHRY and CDR2 SYGVKD. This CDR3 is 15 amino acids long. The J gene is TRBJ2-3, the V gene TRBV10-3; tentatively, D is TRBD1 or TRBD2 (6 bases each). Sequencing used naive CD4+ T cells sorted from blood. Stated subset: CD45RA+ positively selected. The origin of this receptor is a man between 18 and 35 years old in good health. CDR3 region: CAISESGGLLDTQYF. The DNA of the CDR3 is TGTGCCATCAGTGAGTCAGGGGGGCTCTTGGATACGCAGTATTTT.